This TCR beta chain was recorded in a study of blood T cell repertoires in COVID-19. Across the whole study: T cells, B-cell-depleted T cells, or PBMCs provided the cDNA or gDNA that served as material.

CDR3 length: 15 residues. Germline CDR1 reads SGHNT; CDR2 reads YENEEA. The V end lost 2 bases, the J end lost 2 bases, and 12 bases lay between the germline ends. Sequenced by immunoSEQ multiplex PCR; TCRdb stores in-frame clones only, minus some. Counted here are about 76,000 clones, approximately 86% occurring once; the ten biggest clones make up over 15%. The receptor's source is a human donor in a cohort sampled during active COVID-19. Material for sequencing was peripheral blood. The chain employs TRBV11-3 and TRBJ2-5; D perhaps matches TRBD2 (5 bases). The CDR3 sequence is CASSLRSRGQETQYF. Written as DNA, the CDR3 is TGTGCCAGCAGCTTACGGTCCCGGGGACAAGAGACCCAGTACTTC.